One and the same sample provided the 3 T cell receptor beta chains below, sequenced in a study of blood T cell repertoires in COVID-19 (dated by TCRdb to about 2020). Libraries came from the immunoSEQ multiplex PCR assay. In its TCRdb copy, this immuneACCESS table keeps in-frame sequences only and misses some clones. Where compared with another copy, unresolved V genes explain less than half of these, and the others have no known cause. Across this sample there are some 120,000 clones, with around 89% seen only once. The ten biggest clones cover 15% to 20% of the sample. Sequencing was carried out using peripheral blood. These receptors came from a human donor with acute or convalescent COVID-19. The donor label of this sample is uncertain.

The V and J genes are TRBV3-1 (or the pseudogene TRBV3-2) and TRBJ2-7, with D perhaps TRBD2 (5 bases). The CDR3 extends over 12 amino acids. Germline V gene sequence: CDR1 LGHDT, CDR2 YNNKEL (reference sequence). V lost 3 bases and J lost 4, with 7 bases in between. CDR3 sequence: CASSQSGYEQYF. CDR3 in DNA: TGTGCCAGCAGCCAGAGCGGTTACGAGCAGTACTTC.

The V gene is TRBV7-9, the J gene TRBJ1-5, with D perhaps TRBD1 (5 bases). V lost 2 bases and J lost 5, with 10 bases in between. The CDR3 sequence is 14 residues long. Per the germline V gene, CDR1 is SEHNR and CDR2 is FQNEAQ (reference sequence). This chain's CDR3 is CASSLWGGDQPQHF. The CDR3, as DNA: TGTGCCAGCAGCTTATGGGGGGGAGATCAGCCCCAGCATTTT.

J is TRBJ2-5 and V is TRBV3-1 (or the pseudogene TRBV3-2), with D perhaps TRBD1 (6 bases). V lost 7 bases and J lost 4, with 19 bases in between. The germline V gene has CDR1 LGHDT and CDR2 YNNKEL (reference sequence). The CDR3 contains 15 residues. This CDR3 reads CASNRRGRGLETQYF. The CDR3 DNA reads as TGTGCCAGCAACCGAAGGGGGAGAGGGTTAGAGACCCAGTACTTC.